Here is one T cell receptor (beta chain) with its context. The antigen is not known. The data are from a study of OX40 agonist ivuxolimab in advanced cancers. Study-wide background: At 65% to 90% male, the cohort had a mean age of 60 years, ranging from about 20 to 80. About 40% of patients had received prior checkpoint inhibitor therapy.

The study, taken as a whole, reports: More expanded clones were seen, on average, in CD8+ T cells than in CD4+.

The study sampled blood at baseline, cycle 4 day 1, and cycle 7 day 1. Measured with immunoSEQ multiplex PCR; TCRdb has only the in-frame clones, and not every one. The table lists approximately 56,000 clones, about 81% of them singletons. The sequenced sample was CD4+ or CD8+ T cells sorted from blood, obtained in a trial of the OX40 agonist ivuxolimab. This TCR came from an adult with an advanced solid tumor such as melanoma, head and neck, liver or kidney cancer.

Here the CDR3 DNA reads TGTGCCAGCAGCTCTGGGACAGGGGCTAATTCACCCCTCCACTTT. This sequence encodes CASSSGTGANSPLHF. The chain recombines TRBV11-2 with TRBJ1-6; 10 positions agree with TRBD1. Germline assignment: CDR1 SGHAT and CDR2 FQNNGV. This CDR3 has 15 residues. Trimming at V came to 4 bases and at J to 6 bases, leaving 3 bases not matched to a gene.